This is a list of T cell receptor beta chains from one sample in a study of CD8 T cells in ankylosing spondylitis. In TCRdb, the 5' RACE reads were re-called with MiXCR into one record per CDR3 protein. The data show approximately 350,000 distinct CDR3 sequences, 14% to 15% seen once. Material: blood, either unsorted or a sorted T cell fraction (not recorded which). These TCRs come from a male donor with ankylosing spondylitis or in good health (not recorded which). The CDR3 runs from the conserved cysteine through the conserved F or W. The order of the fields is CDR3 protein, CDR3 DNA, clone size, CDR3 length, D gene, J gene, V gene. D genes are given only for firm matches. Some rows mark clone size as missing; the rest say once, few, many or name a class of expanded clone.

CDR3 protein: CSAPLSGTISSGANVLTF
CDR3 DNA: TGCAGTGCGCCGCTATCCGGGACTATCAGCTCTGGGGCCAACGTCCTGACTTTC
clone size: NA
CDR3 length: 18
D gene: TRBD2
J gene: TRBJ2-6
V gene: TRBV20-1

CDR3 protein: CASRRQGQGYGYTF
CDR3 DNA: TGTGCCAGCAGGCGACAGGGACAGGGCTATGGCTACACCTTC
clone size: NA
CDR3 length: 14
D gene: TRBD1
J gene: TRBJ1-2
V gene: TRBV12-3/TRBV12-4

CDR3 protein: CAWSAATSGISDTQYF
CDR3 DNA: TGTGCCTGGAGCGCAGCGACTAGCGGGATATCCGATACGCAGTATTTT
clone size: few
CDR3 length: 16
D gene: TRBD2
J gene: TRBJ2-3
V gene: TRBV30

CDR3 protein: CAITPGQGSDYGYTF
CDR3 DNA: TGTGCCATCACCCCGGGACAGGGATCAGACTATGGCTACACCTTC
clone size: few
CDR3 length: 15
D gene: TRBD1
J gene: TRBJ1-2
V gene: TRBV10-3

CDR3 protein: CASSQGGRRIGNEQFF
CDR3 DNA: TGCGCCAGCAGCCAAGGCGGGCGGAGGATAGGCAATGAGCAGTTCTTC
clone size: few
CDR3 length: 16
D gene: NA
J gene: TRBJ2-1
V gene: TRBV4-1

CDR3 protein: CASSRRGVNTGELFF
CDR3 DNA: TGTGCCAGCAGTCGCAGGGGCGTGAACACCGGGGAGCTGTTTTTT
clone size: NA
CDR3 length: 15
D gene: NA
J gene: TRBJ2-2
V gene: TRBV25-1

CDR3 protein: CASSSAATQYF
CDR3 DNA: TGTGCCAGCAGTTCTGCAGCTACGCAGTATTTT
clone size: NA
CDR3 length: 11
D gene: NA
J gene: TRBJ2-3
V gene: TRBV6-5

CDR3 protein: CSARYRDYNQPQHF
CDR3 DNA: TGCAGTGCTAGATACCGGGACTACAATCAGCCCCAGCATTTT
clone size: NA
CDR3 length: 14
D gene: NA
J gene: TRBJ1-5
V gene: TRBV20-1

CDR3 protein: CASSWRGSYNEQFF
CDR3 DNA: TGTGCCAGCAGTTGGAGGGGGAGTTACAATGAGCAGTTCTTC
clone size: few
CDR3 length: 14
D gene: NA
J gene: TRBJ2-1
V gene: TRBV12-3/TRBV12-4

CDR3 protein: CASSPGLAGVEQFF
CDR3 DNA: TGTGCCAGCAGCCCGGGACTAGCGGGAGTAGAGCAGTTCTTC
clone size: few
CDR3 length: 14
D gene: TRBD2
J gene: TRBJ2-1
V gene: TRBV11-2

CDR3 protein: CASGSLGQSHEQYF
CDR3 DNA: TGTGCCAGCGGCTCCTTGGGACAGTCCCACGAGCAGTACTTC
clone size: few
CDR3 length: 14
D gene: TRBD1
J gene: TRBJ2-7
V gene: TRBV12-3/TRBV12-4

CDR3 protein: CASSFLRESNTGELFF
CDR3 DNA: TGTGCCAGCAGCTTCCTCCGGGAGTCGAACACCGGGGAGCTGTTTTTT
clone size: many
CDR3 length: 16
D gene: NA
J gene: TRBJ2-2
V gene: TRBV5-5

CDR3 protein: CASSLGAGFIAKNIQYF
CDR3 DNA: TGTGCCAGCAGCTTAGGAGCCGGTTTTATAGCCAAAAACATTCAGTACTTC
clone size: many
CDR3 length: 17
D gene: NA
J gene: TRBJ2-4
V gene: TRBV7-9

CDR3 protein: CASSLRGQGRNTEAFF
CDR3 DNA: TGTGCCAGCAGCCTAAGGGGTCAGGGGCGCAACACTGAAGCTTTCTTT
clone size: many
CDR3 length: 16
D gene: NA
J gene: TRBJ1-1
V gene: TRBV7-2

CDR3 protein: CAISESTPNSYNEQFF
CDR3 DNA: TGTGCCATCAGTGAGTCGACACCTAACTCCTACAATGAGCAGTTCTTC
clone size: NA
CDR3 length: 16
D gene: NA
J gene: TRBJ2-1
V gene: TRBV10-3

CDR3 protein: CASERDRINYGYTF
CDR3 DNA: TGTGCCAGCGAACGGGACAGGATTAACTATGGCTACACCTTC
clone size: NA
CDR3 length: 14
D gene: TRBD1
J gene: TRBJ1-2
V gene: TRBV28

CDR3 protein: CASSVRLYSSGANVLTF
CDR3 DNA: TGTGCCAGCAGCGTGCGCCTATACTCGTCTGGGGCCAACGTCCTGACTTTC
clone size: NA
CDR3 length: 17
D gene: NA
J gene: TRBJ2-6
V gene: TRBV3-1

CDR3 protein: CAVGISSDEQYF
CDR3 DNA: TGTGCCGTCGGGATCTCTAGCGACGAGCAGTACTTC
clone size: NA
CDR3 length: 12
D gene: NA
J gene: TRBJ2-7
V gene: TRBV10-3

CDR3 protein: CASSPKGIERADTQYF
CDR3 DNA: TGTGCCAGCTCACCTAAAGGCATCGAGCGCGCAGATACGCAGTATTTT
clone size: few
CDR3 length: 16
D gene: NA
J gene: TRBJ2-3
V gene: TRBV18

CDR3 protein: CASSSNRGPGYTF
CDR3 DNA: TGCGCCAGCAGCTCGAACAGAGGTCCTGGCTACACCTTC
clone size: NA
CDR3 length: 13
D gene: NA
J gene: TRBJ1-2
V gene: TRBV5-1

CDR3 protein: CASSRGTSGVGSTDTQYF
CDR3 DNA: TGTGCCAGCAGCCGCGGGACTAGCGGGGTTGGTAGCACAGATACGCAGTATTTT
clone size: few
CDR3 length: 18
D gene: TRBD2
J gene: TRBJ2-3
V gene: TRBV11-1

CDR3 protein: CAWSVGGGYTF
CDR3 DNA: TGTGCCTGGAGTGTGGGCGGTGGCTACACCTTC
clone size: few
CDR3 length: 11
D gene: NA
J gene: TRBJ1-2
V gene: TRBV30

CDR3 protein: CASSYGTGETEAFF
CDR3 DNA: TGTGCCAGCAGCTACGGGACAGGGGAAACTGAAGCTTTCTTT
clone size: NA
CDR3 length: 14
D gene: TRBD1
J gene: TRBJ1-1
V gene: TRBV7-8

CDR3 protein: CASSFWRADTQYF
CDR3 DNA: TGTGCCAGCAGTTTTTGGAGGGCAGATACGCAGTATTTT
clone size: NA
CDR3 length: 13
D gene: NA
J gene: TRBJ2-3
V gene: TRBV27

CDR3 protein: CASSSRGAEQFF
CDR3 DNA: TGTGCCAGCAGCTCCCGTGGGGCTGAGCAGTTCTTC
clone size: NA
CDR3 length: 12
D gene: NA
J gene: TRBJ2-1
V gene: TRBV11-3

CDR3 protein: CSGGGDGNEQYF
CDR3 DNA: TGCAGTGGAGGGGGCGACGGGAACGAGCAGTACTTC
clone size: NA
CDR3 length: 12
D gene: TRBD1
J gene: TRBJ2-7
V gene: TRBV20-1

CDR3 protein: CLAKPTQETQYF
CDR3 DNA: TGCCTAGCAAAGCCGACCCAAGAGACCCAGTACTTC
clone size: NA
CDR3 length: 12
D gene: NA
J gene: TRBJ2-5
V gene: TRBV20-1

CDR3 protein: CSARGQAEAFF
CDR3 DNA: TGCAGTGCTAGAGGACAGGCCGAAGCTTTCTTT
clone size: few
CDR3 length: 11
D gene: NA
J gene: TRBJ1-1
V gene: TRBV20-1

CDR3 protein: CASSPKAGANTGELFF
CDR3 DNA: TGTGCCAGCAGTCCCAAAGCGGGAGCGAACACCGGGGAGCTGTTTTTT
clone size: many
CDR3 length: 16
D gene: TRBD2
J gene: TRBJ2-2
V gene: TRBV12-3/TRBV12-4

CDR3 protein: CASSLAGLNTDTQYF
CDR3 DNA: TGTGCCAGCAGCTTAGCGGGACTTAATACAGATACGCAGTATTTT
clone size: few
CDR3 length: 15
D gene: NA
J gene: TRBJ2-3
V gene: TRBV7-9

CDR3 protein: CASSQSTSGIQYF
CDR3 DNA: TGTGCCAGCAGCCAATCGACGAGCGGCATTCAGTACTTC
clone size: many
CDR3 length: 13
D gene: NA
J gene: TRBJ2-4
V gene: TRBV16

CDR3 protein: CSVEPSGKNTGELFF
CDR3 DNA: TGCAGCGTTGAGCCTAGCGGGAAGAACACCGGGGAGCTGTTTTTT
clone size: few
CDR3 length: 15
D gene: TRBD2
J gene: TRBJ2-2
V gene: TRBV29-1

CDR3 protein: CATSSLAGEGETQYF
CDR3 DNA: TGTGCCACCAGCAGCCTAGCGGGAGAAGGAGAGACCCAGTACTTC
clone size: NA
CDR3 length: 15
D gene: TRBD2
J gene: TRBJ2-5
V gene: TRBV15

CDR3 protein: CASNVGVGDSPLHF
CDR3 DNA: TGTGCCAGCAATGTAGGGGTTGGAGATTCACCCCTCCACTTT
clone size: many
CDR3 length: 14
D gene: NA
J gene: TRBJ1-6
V gene: TRBV10-3

CDR3 protein: CASSRDSLAKNIQYF
CDR3 DNA: TGTGCCAGCAGTCGGGACAGTTTAGCCAAAAACATTCAGTACTTC
clone size: NA
CDR3 length: 15
D gene: TRBD1
J gene: TRBJ2-4
V gene: TRBV27

CDR3 protein: CASSANYYEQYF
CDR3 DNA: TGTGCCAGCAGTGCAAACTACTACGAGCAGTACTTC
clone size: NA
CDR3 length: 12
D gene: NA
J gene: TRBJ2-7
V gene: TRBV6-1

CDR3 protein: CAISGSPPGETQYF
CDR3 DNA: TGTGCCATCAGTGGTAGCCCTCCCGGGGAGACCCAGTACTTC
clone size: NA
CDR3 length: 14
D gene: NA
J gene: TRBJ2-5
V gene: TRBV10-3

CDR3 protein: CASRDLASSYNEQFF
CDR3 DNA: TGCGCCAGCAGGGATCTAGCGAGCTCCTACAATGAGCAGTTCTTC
clone size: few
CDR3 length: 15
D gene: NA
J gene: TRBJ2-1
V gene: TRBV5-1

CDR3 protein: CSAGGGVGYGYTF
CDR3 DNA: TGCAGTGCTGGAGGGGGGGTGGGCTATGGCTACACCTTC
clone size: NA
CDR3 length: 13
D gene: NA
J gene: TRBJ1-2
V gene: TRBV20-1

CDR3 protein: CASSPTTGSANTEAFF
CDR3 DNA: TGCGCCAGCAGCCCCACCACAGGTAGTGCGAACACTGAAGCTTTCTTT
clone size: NA
CDR3 length: 16
D gene: NA
J gene: TRBJ1-1
V gene: TRBV5-1

CDR3 protein: CASIGQGGSEAFF
CDR3 DNA: TGTGCCAGCATCGGACAGGGTGGGTCTGAAGCTTTCTTT
clone size: NA
CDR3 length: 13
D gene: NA
J gene: TRBJ1-1
V gene: TRBV21-1

CDR3 protein: CASSQVGGSSGNTIYF
CDR3 DNA: TGCGCCAGCAGCCAAGTTGGGGGGAGCTCTGGAAACACCATATATTTT
clone size: many
CDR3 length: 16
D gene: NA
J gene: TRBJ1-3
V gene: TRBV4-1

CDR3 protein: CASSAGQGSEKLFF
CDR3 DNA: TGTGCCAGCAGCGCAGGACAGGGAAGTGAAAAACTGTTTTTT
clone size: many
CDR3 length: 14
D gene: TRBD1
J gene: TRBJ1-4
V gene: TRBV7-2

CDR3 protein: CASSEASGDNKQYF
CDR3 DNA: TGCGCCAGCAGTGAGGCTAGCGGGGACAACAAGCAGTACTTC
clone size: few
CDR3 length: 14
D gene: TRBD2
J gene: TRBJ2-7
V gene: TRBV10-1

CDR3 protein: CASRPAGPGYGYTF
CDR3 DNA: TGTGCCAGCCGACCCGCGGGGCCTGGGTATGGCTACACCTTC
clone size: many
CDR3 length: 14
D gene: NA
J gene: TRBJ1-2
V gene: TRBV12-3/TRBV12-4

CDR3 protein: CASRQTSGSYEQYF
CDR3 DNA: TGCGCCAGCAGACAGACTAGCGGGAGCTACGAGCAGTACTTC
clone size: NA
CDR3 length: 14
D gene: TRBD2
J gene: TRBJ2-7
V gene: TRBV10-2

CDR3 protein: CSADRAGEQFF
CDR3 DNA: TGCAGTGCTGATCGGGCCGGGGAGCAGTTCTTC
clone size: NA
CDR3 length: 11
D gene: NA
J gene: TRBJ2-1
V gene: TRBV20-1

CDR3 protein: CASSPPGQGFGELFF
CDR3 DNA: TGTGCCAGCAGCCCCCCGGGACAGGGGTTCGGGGAGCTGTTTTTT
clone size: few
CDR3 length: 15
D gene: TRBD1
J gene: TRBJ2-2
V gene: TRBV9

CDR3 protein: CASSLTGGENTIYF
CDR3 DNA: TGCGCCAGCAGCTTGACAGGGGGCGAAAACACCATATATTTT
clone size: many
CDR3 length: 14
D gene: TRBD1
J gene: TRBJ1-3
V gene: TRBV5-1